This T cell receptor beta chain derives from a study of CD8+CD57+ T cells in acquired aplastic anemia. Trimming pared 7 bases from V and 0 bases from J, leaving 7 bases between. This CDR3 contains 13 residues. CDR1 and CDR2 from the germline V gene are KGHDR and SFDVKD. Investigators profiled TCR beta VDJ and CDR3 from genomic DNA template. One entry per CDR3 protein, called by TCRdb with MiXCR from the reads. The data hold around 140,000 distinct CDR3 sequences, with roughly two fifths observed a single time. For this clonotype: This sequence may be a read error, since a much larger clone differs from it by one base.

The V call is TRBV24-1, the J call TRBJ2-3; D is unresolved. The receptor's source is a human donor in good health, serving as a control. Sequencing was done on a sample of sorted CD4+, CD8+, or CD8+CD57+ T cells (not recorded which) from PBMCs. CDR3 residues: CATSYSSTDTQYF. CDR3 nucleotide sequence: TGTGCCACCAGCTACTCTAGCACAGATACGCAGTATTTT.